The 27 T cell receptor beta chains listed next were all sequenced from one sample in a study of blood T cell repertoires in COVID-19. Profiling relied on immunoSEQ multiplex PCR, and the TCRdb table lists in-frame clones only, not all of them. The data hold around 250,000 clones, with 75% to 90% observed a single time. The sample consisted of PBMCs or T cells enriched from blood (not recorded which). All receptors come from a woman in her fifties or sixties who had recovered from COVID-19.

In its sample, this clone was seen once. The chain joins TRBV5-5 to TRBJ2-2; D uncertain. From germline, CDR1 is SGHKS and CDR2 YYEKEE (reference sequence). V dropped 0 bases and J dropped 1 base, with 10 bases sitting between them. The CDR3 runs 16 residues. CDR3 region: CASSLAGSWNTGELFF. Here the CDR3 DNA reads TGTGCCAGCAGCTTGGCGGGTAGCTGGAACACCGGGGAGCTGTTTTTT.

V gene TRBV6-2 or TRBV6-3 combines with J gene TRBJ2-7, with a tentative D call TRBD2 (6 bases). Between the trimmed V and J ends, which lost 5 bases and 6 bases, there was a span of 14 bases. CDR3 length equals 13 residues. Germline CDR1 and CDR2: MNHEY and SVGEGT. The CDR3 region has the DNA TGTGCCAGCAGTCCACGGATGGGGGGCGAGCAGTACTTC. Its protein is CASSPRMGGEQYF.

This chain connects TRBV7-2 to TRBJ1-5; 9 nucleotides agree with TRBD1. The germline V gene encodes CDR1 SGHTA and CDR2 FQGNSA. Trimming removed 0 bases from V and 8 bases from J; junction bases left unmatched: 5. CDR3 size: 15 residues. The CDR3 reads CASSLAGTGSEPQHF. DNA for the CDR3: TGTGCCAGCAGCTTAGCTGGGACAGGGAGTGAGCCCCAGCATTTT.

The CDR3, as DNA: TGCAGTGCTAGTGGGGAAGGGACTAGCGCCGACAATGAGCAGTTCTTC. Protein sequence: CSASGEGTSADNEQFF. This chain links TRBV20-1 with TRBJ2-1; 10 bases are shared with TRBD2. The CDR3 is made up of 16 amino acids. The germline gives CDR1 DFQATT, CDR2 SNEGSKA (reference sequence). V lost 3 bases to trimming and J lost 5 bases; unmatched junction nucleotides: 10.

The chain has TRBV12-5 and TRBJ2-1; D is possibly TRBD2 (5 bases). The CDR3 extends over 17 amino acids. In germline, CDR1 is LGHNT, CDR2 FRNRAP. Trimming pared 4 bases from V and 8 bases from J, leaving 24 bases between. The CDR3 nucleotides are TGTGCTAGTGGTTCGACTTTTGGCGGGCCTACCGGTGATGAGCAGTTCTTC. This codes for CASGSTFGGPTGDEQFF.

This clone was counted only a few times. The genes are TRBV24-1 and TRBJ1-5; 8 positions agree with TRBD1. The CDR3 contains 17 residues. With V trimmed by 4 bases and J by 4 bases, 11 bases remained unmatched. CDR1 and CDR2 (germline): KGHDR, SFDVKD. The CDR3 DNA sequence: TGTGCCACCAGTGACACTACCCGGACAGGGCTGAATCAGCCCCAGCATTTT. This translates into CATSDTTRTGLNQPQHF.

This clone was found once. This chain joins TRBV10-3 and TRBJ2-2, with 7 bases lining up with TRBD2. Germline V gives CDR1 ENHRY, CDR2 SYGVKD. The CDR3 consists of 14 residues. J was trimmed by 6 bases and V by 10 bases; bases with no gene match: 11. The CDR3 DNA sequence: TGTGCCACGACGGGACTACTTGGGTCCGGGGAGCTGTTTTTT. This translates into CATTGLLGSGELFF.

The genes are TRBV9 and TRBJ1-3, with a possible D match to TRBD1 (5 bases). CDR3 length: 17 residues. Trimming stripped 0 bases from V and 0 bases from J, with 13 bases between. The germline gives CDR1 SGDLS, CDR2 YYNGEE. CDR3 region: CASSVAGGGFSGNTIYF. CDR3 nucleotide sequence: TGTGCCAGCAGCGTAGCTGGTGGGGGGTTCTCTGGAAACACCATATATTTT. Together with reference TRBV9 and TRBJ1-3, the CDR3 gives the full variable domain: DSGVTQTPKHLITATGQRVTLRCSPRSGDLSVYWYQQSLDQGLQFLIQYYNGEERAKGNILERFSAQQFPDLHSELNLSSLELGDSALYFCASSVAGGGFSGNTIYFGEGSWLTVV.

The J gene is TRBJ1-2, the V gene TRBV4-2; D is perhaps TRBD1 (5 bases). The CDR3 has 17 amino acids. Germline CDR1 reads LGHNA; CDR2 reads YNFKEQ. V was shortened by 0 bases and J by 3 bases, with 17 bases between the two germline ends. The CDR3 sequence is CASSQDHQGGGDYGYTF. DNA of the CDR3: TGTGCCAGCAGCCAAGATCACCAGGGTGGAGGGGACTATGGCTACACCTTC.

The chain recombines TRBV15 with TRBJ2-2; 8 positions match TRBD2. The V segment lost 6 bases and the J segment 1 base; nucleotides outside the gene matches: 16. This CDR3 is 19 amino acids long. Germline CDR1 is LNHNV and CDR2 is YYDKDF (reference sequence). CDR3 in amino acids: CATSSLGGTGTRNTGELFF. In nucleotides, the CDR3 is TGTGCCACCAGTTCCCTGGGGGGGACCGGGACTAGGAACACCGGGGAGCTGTTTTTT.

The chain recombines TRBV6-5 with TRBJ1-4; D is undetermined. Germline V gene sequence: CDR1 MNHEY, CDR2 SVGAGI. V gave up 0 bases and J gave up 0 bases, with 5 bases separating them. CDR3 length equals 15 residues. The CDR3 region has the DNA TGTGCCAGCAGTTACTCCTTTGCAACTAATGAAAAACTGTTTTTT. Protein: CASSYSFATNEKLFF.

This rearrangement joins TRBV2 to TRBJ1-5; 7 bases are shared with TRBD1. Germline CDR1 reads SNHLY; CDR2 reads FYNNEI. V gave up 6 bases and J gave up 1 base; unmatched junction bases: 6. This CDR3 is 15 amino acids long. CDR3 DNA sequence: TGTGCCAGCAGCTGGGACAGTAGGAGCAATCAGCCCCAGCATTTT. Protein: CASSWDSRSNQPQHF.

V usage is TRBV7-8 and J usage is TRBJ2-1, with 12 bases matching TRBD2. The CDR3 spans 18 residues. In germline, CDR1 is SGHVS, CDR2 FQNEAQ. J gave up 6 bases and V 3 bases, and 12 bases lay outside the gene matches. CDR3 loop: CASSFRLAGVLVRNEQFF. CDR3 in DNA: TGTGCCAGCAGCTTCCGACTAGCGGGAGTCCTGGTTCGCAATGAGCAGTTCTTC.

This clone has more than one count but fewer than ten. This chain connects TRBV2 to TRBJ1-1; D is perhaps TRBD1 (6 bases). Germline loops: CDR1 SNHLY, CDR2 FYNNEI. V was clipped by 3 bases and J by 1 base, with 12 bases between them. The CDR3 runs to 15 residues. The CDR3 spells CASSDKGVANTEAFF. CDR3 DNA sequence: TGTGCCAGCAGTGATAAGGGGGTCGCGAACACTGAAGCTTTCTTT.

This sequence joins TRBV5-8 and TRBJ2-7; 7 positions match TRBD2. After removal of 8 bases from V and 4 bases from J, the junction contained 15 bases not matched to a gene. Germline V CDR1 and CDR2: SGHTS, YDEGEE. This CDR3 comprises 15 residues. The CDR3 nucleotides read TGTGCCAGTACCCGGGGCGGGAGTAGTTATTACGAGCAGTACTTC. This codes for CASTRGGSSYYEQYF. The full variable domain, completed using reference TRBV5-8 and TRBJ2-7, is EAGVTQSPTHLIKTRGQQATLRCSPISGHTSVYWYQQALGLGLQFLLWYDEGEERNRGNFPPRFSGRQFPNYSSELNVNALELEDSALYLCASTRGGSSYYEQYFGPGTRLTVT.

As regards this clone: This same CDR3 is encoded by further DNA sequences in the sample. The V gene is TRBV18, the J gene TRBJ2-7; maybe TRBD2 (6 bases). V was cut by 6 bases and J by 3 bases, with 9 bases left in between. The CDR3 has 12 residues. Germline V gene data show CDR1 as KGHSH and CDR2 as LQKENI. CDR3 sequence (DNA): TGTGCCAGCTCTCCGGGACTCTACGAGCAGTACTTC. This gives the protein CASSPGLYEQYF.

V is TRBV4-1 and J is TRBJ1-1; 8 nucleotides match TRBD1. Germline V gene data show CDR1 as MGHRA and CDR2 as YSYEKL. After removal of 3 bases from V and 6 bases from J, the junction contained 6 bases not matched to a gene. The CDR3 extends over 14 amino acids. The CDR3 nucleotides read TGCGCCAGCAGCCATTTAGGACAGGGCCCTGAAGCTTTCTTT. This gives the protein CASSHLGQGPEAFF.

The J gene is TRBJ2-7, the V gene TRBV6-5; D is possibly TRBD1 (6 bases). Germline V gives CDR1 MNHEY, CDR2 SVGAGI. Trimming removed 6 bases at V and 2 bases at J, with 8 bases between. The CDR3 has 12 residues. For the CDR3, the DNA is TGTGCCAGCAGACGGACAGCCTACGAGCAGTACTTC. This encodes CASRRTAYEQYF.

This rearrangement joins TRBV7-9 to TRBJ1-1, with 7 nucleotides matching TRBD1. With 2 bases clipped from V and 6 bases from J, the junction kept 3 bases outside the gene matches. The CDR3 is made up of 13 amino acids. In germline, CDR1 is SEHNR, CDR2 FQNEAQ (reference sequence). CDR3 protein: CASSLIGGSEAFF. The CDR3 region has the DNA TGTGCCAGCAGCTTAATAGGGGGCTCTGAAGCTTTCTTT.

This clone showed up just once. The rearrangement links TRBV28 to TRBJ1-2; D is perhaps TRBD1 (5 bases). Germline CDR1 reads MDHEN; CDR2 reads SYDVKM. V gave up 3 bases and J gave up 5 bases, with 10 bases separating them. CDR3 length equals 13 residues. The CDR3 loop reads CASSLPGWYGYTF. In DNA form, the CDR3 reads TGTGCCAGCAGTTTGCCAGGGTGGTATGGCTACACCTTC.

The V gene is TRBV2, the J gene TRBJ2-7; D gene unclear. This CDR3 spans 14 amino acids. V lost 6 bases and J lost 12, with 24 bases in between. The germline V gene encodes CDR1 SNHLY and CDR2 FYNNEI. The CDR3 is CASSAGDLRLGLYF. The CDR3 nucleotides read TGTGCCAGCAGCGCTGGAGATTTGAGGTTGGGTTTGTACTTC.

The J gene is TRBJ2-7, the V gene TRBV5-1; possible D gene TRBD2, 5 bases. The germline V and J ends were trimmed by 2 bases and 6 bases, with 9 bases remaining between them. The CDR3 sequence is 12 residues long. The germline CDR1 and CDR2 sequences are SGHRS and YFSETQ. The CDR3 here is CASSFEGPEQYF. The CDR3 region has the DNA TGCGCCAGCAGCTTTGAGGGTCCCGAGCAGTACTTC. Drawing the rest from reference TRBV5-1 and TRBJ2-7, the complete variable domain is KAGVTQTPRYLIKTRGQQVTLSCSPISGHRSVSWYQQTPGQGLQFLFEYFSETQRNKGNFPGRFSGRQFSNSRSEMNVSTLELGDSALYLCASSFEGPEQYFGPGTRLTVT.

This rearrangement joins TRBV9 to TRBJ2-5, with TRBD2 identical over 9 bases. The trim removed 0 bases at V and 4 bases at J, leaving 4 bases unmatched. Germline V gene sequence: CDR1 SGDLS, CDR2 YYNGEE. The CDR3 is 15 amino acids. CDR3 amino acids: CASSVGGRAVETQYF. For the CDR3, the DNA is TGTGCCAGCAGCGTAGGCGGGAGGGCGGTAGAGACCCAGTACTTC.

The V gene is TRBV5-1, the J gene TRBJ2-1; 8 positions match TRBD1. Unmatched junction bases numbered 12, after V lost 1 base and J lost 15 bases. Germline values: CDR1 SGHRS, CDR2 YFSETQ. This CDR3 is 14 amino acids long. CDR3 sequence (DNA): TGCGCCAGCAGCTTGTCCGGTTATGCACAGGGGGGGTTCTTC. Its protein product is CASSLSGYAQGGFF.

CDR3 nucleotide sequence: TGTGCCAGCAGTGGAACAGGGGTTAACGAGCAGTACTTC. This codes for CASSGTGVNEQYF. This chain links TRBV27 with TRBJ2-7; the match to TRBD1 covers 7 bases. Germline V CDR1 and CDR2: MNHEY, SMNVEV (reference sequence). The CDR3 covers 13 residues. V shed 5 bases, J shed 5 bases, and the junction held 6 bases outside the gene matches.

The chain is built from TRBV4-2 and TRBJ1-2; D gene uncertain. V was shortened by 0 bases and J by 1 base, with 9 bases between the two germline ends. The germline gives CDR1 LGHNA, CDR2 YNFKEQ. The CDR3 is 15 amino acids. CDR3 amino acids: CASSQEASDNYGYTF. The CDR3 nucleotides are TGTGCCAGCAGCCAAGAGGCAAGCGATAACTATGGCTACACCTTC.

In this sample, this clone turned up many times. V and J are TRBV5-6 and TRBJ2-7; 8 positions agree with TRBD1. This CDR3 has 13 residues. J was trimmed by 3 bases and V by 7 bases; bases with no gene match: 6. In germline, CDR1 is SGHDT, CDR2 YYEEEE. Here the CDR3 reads CASYRQGLYEQYF. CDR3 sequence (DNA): TGTGCCAGCTACCGACAGGGGCTCTACGAGCAGTACTTC.